Here is one T cell receptor (beta chain) with its context. Its cognate antigen is unknown. The sample belongs to a study of T cell responses to AZD1222 COVID-19 vaccine. V was cut by 4 bases and J by 6 bases, with 19 bases left in between. The CDR3 length is 15 residues. CDR1 LGHDT and CDR2 YNNKEL come from the germline V gene (reference sequence). Data came from immunoSEQ multiplex PCR; TCRdb stores just in-frame clones and leaves some out. Here the sample spans over 110,000 clones, about 93% being singletons. Points from the study as a whole: Seropositive status at baseline applied to only 6 or 7 AZD1222 recipients.

The rearrangement uses TRBV3-1 (or the pseudogene TRBV3-2) and TRBJ2-7; D perhaps matches TRBD1 (6 bases). The source is an adult in good health. Sample: peripheral blood, taken on day 0 of AZD1222 vaccination. The CDR3 DNA is TGTGCCAGCAGCCCTAAGGAACAGGGTTTTGCCGAGCAGTACTTC. Protein sequence: CASSPKEQGFAEQYF.